This paragraph reports one T cell receptor beta chain. These data originate in a study of shared clonotypes between healthy human individuals. Generated by immunoSEQ multiplex PCR, the TCRdb table keeps only in-frame clones and is missing some. The sample contains 450,000 to 500,000 clones, around four fifths of which appear only once. The ends lost 4 bases at V and 0 bases at J; junction bases unmatched: 6. This CDR3 contains 15 residues. In germline, CDR1 is SGDLS, CDR2 YYNGEE. All donors were healthy HIV-negative adults lacking recent acute infections or vaccinations. Around 90 million PBMCs supplied genomic DNA for unsorted samples.

This receptor was taken from a woman aged 40 to 55 in good health. Some clones in this sample may be carry-over from other donors' samples. Specimen: PBMCs. The chain carries TRBV9 and TRBJ2-7, with 8 nucleotides matching TRBD1. As DNA, the CDR3 is TGTGCCAGCAGCCCGGGACAGGCCATCTCCTACGAGCAGTACTTC. It encodes CASSPGQAISYEQYF.